These 30 T cell receptor beta chains were all obtained from the same sample, sequenced in a study of blood T cell repertoires in COVID-19. TCRdb's table, derived via immunoSEQ multiplex PCR, lists solely in-frame clones and lacks some. The repertoire holds under 500,000 clones, 70% to 90% seen once, with approximately 2% in the top ten. The sample was PBMCs or T cells enriched from blood (not recorded which). The receptors here all came from a woman between 18 and 29 years old with acute COVID-19.

V and J are TRBV24-1 and TRBJ2-1; 9 bases line up with TRBD2. J lost 16 bases, V lost 3 bases, and 12 bases had no gene match. CDR3 length: 14 amino acids. Per germline, CDR1 KGHDR and CDR2 SFDVKD. CDR3 coding DNA: TGTGCCACCAGTGATCCCCTATTTAGCGGGAGTTATTTCTTC. Amino acids: CATSDPLFSGSYFF.

The rearrangement uses TRBV24-1 and TRBJ1-5; no reliable D call. V was shortened by 5 bases and J by 3 bases, with 10 bases between the two germline ends. The germline CDR1 and CDR2 sequences are KGHDR and SFDVKD. This CDR3 is 14 amino acids long. The CDR3 nucleotides read TGTGCCACCAGTGCGGGGATTGTCAATCAGCCCCAGCATTTT. It translates to CATSAGIVNQPQHF.

This chain joins TRBV30 and TRBJ1-1; D might be TRBD1 (5 bases). CDR3 length equals 16 residues. Germline assignment: CDR1 GTSNPN and CDR2 SVGIG (reference sequence). V was cut by 0 bases and J by 1 base, with 15 bases left in between. DNA of the CDR3: TGTGCCTGGAGTGTACTGACCCATGGGGCGAACACTGAAGCTTTCTTT. The encoded protein is CAWSVLTHGANTEAFF.

J is TRBJ2-2 and V is TRBV21-1; the DNA was not compared with TRBD2, the D call given in the table. TRBV21-1 is listed as a pseudogene. The CDR3 length is 20 residues. CDR3 nucleotide sequence: TGTGCCAGCAGCAAATGCGGAGTAGGGCGGGAATTAGGTAACACCGGGGAGCTGTTTTTT. Protein product: CASSKCGVGRELGNTGELFF.

This chain joins TRBV6-1 and TRBJ2-2; 10 bases are a match to TRBD2. The CDR3 totals 15 residues. V dropped 2 bases and J dropped 4; count of bases not matched to a gene: 1. Germline-derived CDR1 and CDR2 are MNHNS and SASEGT. CDR3 protein: CASSEWTSGTGELFF. Here the CDR3 DNA reads TGTGCCAGCAGTGAATGGACTAGCGGCACCGGGGAGCTGTTTTTT.

CDR3 region: CASRRQLAEIYEQYF. The CDR3 bases are TGTGCCAGCAGGAGACAACTAGCGGAAATATACGAGCAGTACTTC. The rearrangement joins TRBV28 to TRBJ2-7; 8 positions agree with TRBD2. The ends lost 6 bases at V and 4 bases at J; junction bases unmatched: 11. CDR3 length: 15 residues. Per the germline V gene, CDR1 is MDHEN and CDR2 is SYDVKM.

This clone has only a few counts. Here the CDR3 DNA reads TGTGCCAGCAGCTTACAGGGGAGGAACACCGGGGAGCTGTTTTTT. It specifies CASSLQGRNTGELFF. The V gene is TRBV11-2, the J gene TRBJ2-2; weak D call: TRBD1 (6 bases). The germline V gene has CDR1 SGHAT and CDR2 FQNNGV. The CDR3 length is 15 residues. Trimming shortened V by 2 bases and J by 1 base, and 8 bases separated the two germline ends.

This clone showed up just once. This chain uses TRBV28 with TRBJ2-7; possibly TRBD1 for D (6 bases). The CDR3 spans 15 residues. V gave up 1 base and J gave up 6 bases, with 16 bases separating them. Germline CDR1 reads MDHEN; CDR2 reads SYDVKM. CDR3 nucleotides: TGTGCCAGCAGTTTATTGACAGGCTCAGGTGGCGAGCAGTACTTC. The encoded protein is CASSLLTGSGGEQYF.

This chain links TRBV6-5 with TRBJ2-7; unclear D gene. The CDR3 has 13 amino acids. V shed 5 bases and J shed 3 bases, with 11 bases lying between them. The germline V gene encodes CDR1 MNHEY and CDR2 SVGAGI. CDR3 sequence (DNA): TGTGCCAGCAGTCAAAGCTCCAACTACGAGCAGTACTTC. Residues: CASSQSSNYEQYF.

The chain links TRBV25-1 to TRBJ1-4, with D perhaps matching TRBD1 (5 bases). Germline V gene data show CDR1 as MGHDK and CDR2 as SYGVNS. This CDR3 region has 13 residues. The V gene lost 3 bases and the J gene lost 5 bases, with 7 bases spanning the gap. CDR3 sequence reads: CASSDRVNEKLFF. DNA for the CDR3: TGTGCCAGCAGTGACAGGGTGAATGAAAAACTGTTTTTT.

This chain uses TRBV9 with TRBJ2-5; 8 bases match TRBD1. The trim removed 3 bases at V and 2 bases at J, leaving 9 bases unmatched. CDR3 length: 16 residues. Germline V gene data show CDR1 as SGDLS and CDR2 as YYNGEE. DNA for the CDR3: TGTGCCAGCAGCGCTTGGGACAGGTCGAGACAAGAGACCCAGTACTTC. It encodes CASSAWDRSRQETQYF.

The rearrangement uses TRBV25-1 and TRBJ1-2; 9 bases are a match to TRBD1. The germline V gene has CDR1 MGHDK and CDR2 SYGVNS. J lost 2 bases, V lost 4 bases, and 5 bases had no gene match. This CDR3 is built from 15 residues. The CDR3 sequence is CASSGWDRANYGYTF. The CDR3 DNA follows: TGTGCCAGCAGTGGGTGGGACAGGGCAAACTATGGCTACACCTTC.

This clone was detected only once. This sequence joins TRBV3-1 (or the pseudogene TRBV3-2) and TRBJ1-3; D remains unclear. CDR3 length: 13 amino acids. V was clipped by 3 bases and J by 4 bases, with 7 bases between them. Germline V gives CDR1 LGHDT, CDR2 YNNKEL (reference sequence). CDR3 protein: CASSHLRGNTIYF. In nucleotides, the CDR3 is TGTGCCAGCAGCCACCTCAGGGGAAACACCATATATTTT.

The rearrangement uses TRBV6-1 and TRBJ2-5; 7 bases are shared with TRBD1. V lost 0 bases and J lost 4; bases outside the gene matches: 5. The CDR3 consists of 15 residues. The germline CDR1 and CDR2 sequences are MNHNS and SASEGT. The CDR3 coding sequence is TGTGCCAGCAGTGAAGCCCCACAGGGGACAGAGACCCAGTACTTC. This translates into CASSEAPQGTETQYF.

Written as DNA, the CDR3 is TGTGCCAGCAGCCAGGGGGACTATGGCTACACCTTC. Protein: CASSQGDYGYTF. This chain links TRBV6-5 with TRBJ1-2; TRBD1 aligns across 7 bases. The germline CDR1 and CDR2 sequences are MNHEY and SVGAGI. The V and J ends lost 6 bases and 3 bases, in that order; junction bases with no gene match: 1. The CDR3 loop spans 12 amino acids.

The chain couples TRBV2 to TRBJ1-3, with 11 bases that match TRBD1. V trimming: 6 bases; J trimming: 4 bases; junction bases outside the gene matches: 5. The CDR3 is 15 residues long. Germline CDR1 and CDR2: SNHLY and FYNNEI. The CDR3 bases are TGTGCCAGCAGAACGGACAGGGGGCTGGGAAACACCATATATTTT. Its translation is CASRTDRGLGNTIYF. Together with reference TRBV2 and TRBJ1-3, the CDR3 gives the full variable domain: EPEVTQTPSHQVTQMGQEVILRCVPISNHLYFYWYRQILGQKVEFLVSFYNNEISEKSEIFDDQFSVERPDGSNFTLKIRSTKLEDSAMYFCASRTDRGLGNTIYFGEGSWLTVV.

This sequence joins TRBV3-1 (or the pseudogene TRBV3-2) and TRBJ2-7; tentative D call: TRBD2 (5 bases). CDR1 LGHDT and CDR2 YNNKEL come from the germline V gene (reference sequence). Trimming pared 4 bases from V and 3 bases from J, leaving 7 bases between. This CDR3 has 12 residues. CDR3 sequence: CASSPGYYEQYF. DNA of the CDR3: TGTGCCAGCAGCCCGGGGTACTACGAGCAGTACTTC.

The rearrangement uses TRBV18 and TRBJ1-2; unclear D gene. V was cut by 3 bases and J by 0 bases, with 11 bases left in between. Germline CDR1 and CDR2: KGHSH and LQKENI. This CDR3 comprises 15 residues. The CDR3 here is CASSPAGLANYGYTF. CDR3 bases: TGTGCCAGCTCACCGGCGGGTCTCGCTAACTATGGCTACACCTTC. The full variable domain, completed using reference TRBV18 and TRBJ1-2, is NAGVMQNPRHLVRRRGQEARLRCSPMKGHSHVYWYRQLPEEGLKFMVYLQKENIIDESGMPKERFSAEFPKEGPSILRIQQVVRGDSAAYFCASSPAGLANYGYTFGSGTRLTVV.

The CDR3 nucleotides read TGTGCCAGCAGCCAAAACAGGGGCATCTATGGCTACACCTTC. It translates to CASSQNRGIYGYTF. J is TRBJ1-2 and V is TRBV3-1 (or the pseudogene TRBV3-2); 7 positions match TRBD1. Germline V lookup: CDR1 LGHDT, CDR2 YNNKEL (reference sequence). This CDR3 contains 14 residues. The trim removed 2 bases at V and 4 bases at J, leaving 4 bases unmatched.

This clone was recorded once. V usage is TRBV5-5 and J usage is TRBJ2-7; 7 bases are a match to TRBD1. The germline CDR1 and CDR2 sequences are SGHKS and YYEKEE (reference sequence). The CDR3 loop spans 16 amino acids. V shed 4 bases, J shed 3 bases, and the junction held 13 bases outside the gene matches. CDR3 in amino acids: CASSPENRQGDYEQYF. The DNA for the CDR3 is TGTGCCAGCAGCCCCGAAAATAGACAGGGTGACTACGAGCAGTACTTC.

J is TRBJ2-5 and V is TRBV10-1, with 7 bases lining up with TRBD2. V lost 0 bases, J lost 5 bases, and 6 bases stayed unmatched. CDR3 size: 15 residues. Per germline, CDR1 WNHNN and CDR2 SYGVQD (reference sequence). The CDR3 coding sequence is TGCGCCAGCAGTGAGTCGAGGGAGGGTTGGGAGACCCAGTACTTC. Protein product: CASSESREGWETQYF.

The chain recombines TRBV12-3 or TRBV12-4 with TRBJ1-1; the D is unclear. Trimming stripped 0 bases from V and 4 bases from J, with 6 bases between. The CDR3 loop spans 13 amino acids. CDR3 in amino acids: CASSLADTTEAFF. As DNA, the CDR3 is TGTGCCAGCAGTTTAGCCGACACCACTGAAGCTTTCTTT.

The chain joins TRBV9 to TRBJ1-5, with D uncertain. Germline CDR1 and CDR2: SGDLS and YYNGEE. Trimming took off 0 bases at V and 0 bases at J, with 16 bases between the two ends. This CDR3 contains 18 residues. Here the CDR3 reads CASSVDSAGEYSNQPQHF. CDR3 nucleotides: TGTGCCAGCAGCGTAGATTCGGCAGGCGAATATAGCAATCAGCCCCAGCATTTT.

The rearrangement uses TRBV11-3 and TRBJ2-1; D gene ambiguous. This CDR3 is 12 amino acids long. V was pared by 5 bases and J by 8 bases, with 10 bases between. The germline V gene has CDR1 SGHNT and CDR2 YENEEA. The CDR3 protein is CASSKRQDEQFF. CDR3 bases: TGTGCCAGCAGCAAACGGCAGGATGAGCAGTTCTTC. The full variable domain, rest sourced from reference TRBV11-3 and TRBJ2-1, is EAGVVQSPRYKIIEKKQPVAFWCNPISGHNTLYWYLQNLGQGPELLIRYENEEAVDDSQLPKDRFSAERLKGVDSTLKIQPAELGDSAVYLCASSKRQDEQFFGPGTRLTVL.

The chain joins TRBV3-1 (or the pseudogene TRBV3-2) to TRBJ2-7; a weak D match, TRBD2 (6 bases). V was clipped by 4 bases and J by 4 bases, with 11 bases between them. The CDR3 spans 13 residues. The germline gives CDR1 LGHDT, CDR2 YNNKEL (reference sequence). The CDR3, as DNA: TGTGCCAGCAGCCGAGGGACTGGATACGAGCAGTACTTC. This sequence encodes CASSRGTGYEQYF.

The genes are TRBV7-8 and TRBJ2-1; 7 positions match TRBD2. V was pared by 1 base and J by 3 bases, with 0 bases of the junction left unmatched. Germline values: CDR1 SGHVS, CDR2 FQNEAQ. The CDR3 has 14 residues. The CDR3 region is CASSLGGGYNEQFF. The CDR3 DNA follows: TGTGCCAGCAGCTTAGGCGGGGGCTACAATGAGCAGTTCTTC.

The chain recombines TRBV14 with TRBJ2-7, with D unclear. Germline CDR1 and CDR2: SGHDN and FVKESK. V lost 1 base, J lost 6 bases, and 7 bases lay in between. This CDR3 contains 12 residues. CDR3 sequence (DNA): TGTGCCAGCAGCCAAGTCGGCGGCGAGCAGTACTTC. Its translation: CASSQVGGEQYF.

The rearrangement joins TRBV6-5 to TRBJ1-5; D is unresolved. Germline-derived CDR1 and CDR2 are MNHEY and SVGAGI. CDR3 size: 16 residues. The ends were cut back, 4 bases at V and 6 bases at J, with 19 bases in the middle. The CDR3 nucleotides are TGTGCCAGCAGTTTCAATCCGGGGTCCACACCTCAGCCCCAGCATTTT. Its translation: CASSFNPGSTPQPQHF.

This rearrangement joins TRBV6-5 to TRBJ1-5; 7 bases are a match to TRBD1. Germline CDR1 and CDR2: MNHEY and SVGAGI. The junction had 10 bases not matched to a gene; V was cut back by 7 bases and J by 4 bases. The CDR3 length is 15 residues. CDR3 in amino acids: CASKTGVVGNQPQHF. CDR3 coding DNA: TGTGCCAGCAAAACAGGGGTTGTTGGGAATCAGCCCCAGCATTTT.

The rearrangement joins TRBV9 to TRBJ2-1; the match to TRBD1 covers 8 bases. V shed 3 bases, J shed 2 bases, and the junction held 4 bases outside the gene matches. Germline V gives CDR1 SGDLS, CDR2 YYNGEE. There are 15 residues in the CDR3. CDR3 amino acids: CASSARDRTYNEQFF. In nucleotides, the CDR3 is TGTGCCAGCAGCGCCCGGGACAGGACCTACAATGAGCAGTTCTTC.